The clone carrying this TCR beta chain appeared many times. This sample was included in a study of breast tumors, draining lymph nodes, adjacent tissues. MiXCR, run by TCRdb on the multiplex PCR reads, gives a single entry per CDR3 protein. The data hold some 170,000 distinct CDR3 sequences, with approximately 33% observed a single time. Axillary draining lymph nodes of breast cancer patients supplied the node samples. V gave up 3 bases and J gave up 3 bases, with 14 bases separating them. The germline CDR1 and CDR2 sequences are KGHSH and LQKENI. The CDR3 totals 15 residues. The clonotype originates from a female donor with breast cancer. Some clones in this sample may be carry-over from other donors' samples. The specimen sequenced was axillary lymph node tissue. The gene calls are TRBV18 and TRBJ1-2; possibly TRBD1 for D (6 bases). CDR3 sequence reads: CASSPPGQPYYGYTF. For the CDR3, the DNA is TGTGCCAGCTCACCTCCTGGACAGCCTTACTATGGCTACACCTTC.